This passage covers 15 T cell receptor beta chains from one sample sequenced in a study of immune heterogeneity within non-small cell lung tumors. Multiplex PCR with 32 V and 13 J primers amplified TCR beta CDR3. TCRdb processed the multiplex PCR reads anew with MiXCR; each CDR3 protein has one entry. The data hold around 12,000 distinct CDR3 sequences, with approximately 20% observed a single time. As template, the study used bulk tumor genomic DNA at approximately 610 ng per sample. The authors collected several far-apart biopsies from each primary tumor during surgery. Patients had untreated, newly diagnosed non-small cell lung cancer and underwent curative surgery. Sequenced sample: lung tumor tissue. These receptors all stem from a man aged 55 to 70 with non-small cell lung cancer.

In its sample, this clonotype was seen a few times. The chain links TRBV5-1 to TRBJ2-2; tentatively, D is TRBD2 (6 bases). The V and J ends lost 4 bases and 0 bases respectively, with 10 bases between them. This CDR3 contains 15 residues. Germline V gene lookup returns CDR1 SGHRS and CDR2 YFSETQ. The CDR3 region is CASSPAGPNTGELFF. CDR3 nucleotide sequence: TGCGCCAGCAGCCCGGCGGGGCCGAACACCGGGGAGCTGTTTTTT.

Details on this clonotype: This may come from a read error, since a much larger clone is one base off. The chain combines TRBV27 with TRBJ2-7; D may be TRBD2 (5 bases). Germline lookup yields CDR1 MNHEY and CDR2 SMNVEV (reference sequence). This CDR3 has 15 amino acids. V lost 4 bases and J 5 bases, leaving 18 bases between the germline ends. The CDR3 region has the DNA TGTGCCAGCAGTTCCATACTAGAGGGAGTCCACGAGCAGTACTTC. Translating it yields CASSSILEGVHEQYF.

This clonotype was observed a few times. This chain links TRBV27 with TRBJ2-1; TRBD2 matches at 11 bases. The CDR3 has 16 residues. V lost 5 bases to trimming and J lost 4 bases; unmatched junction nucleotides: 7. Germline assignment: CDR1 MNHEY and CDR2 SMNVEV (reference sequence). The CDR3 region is CASSLLAGGFYNEQFF. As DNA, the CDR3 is TGTGCCAGCAGTCTCCTAGCGGGAGGTTTTTACAATGAGCAGTTCTTC.

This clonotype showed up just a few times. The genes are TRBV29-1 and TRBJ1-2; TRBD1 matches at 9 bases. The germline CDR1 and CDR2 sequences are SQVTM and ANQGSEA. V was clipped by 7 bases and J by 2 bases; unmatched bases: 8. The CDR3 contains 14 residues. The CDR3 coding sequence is TGCAGCGGCCGGACAGGGGACACAAACTATGGCTACACCTTC. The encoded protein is CSGRTGDTNYGYTF. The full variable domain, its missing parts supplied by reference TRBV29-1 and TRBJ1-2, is SAVISQKPSRDICQRGTSLTIQCQVDSQVTMMFWYRQQPGQSLTLIATANQGSEATYESGFVIDKFPISRPNLTFSTLTVSNMSPEDSSIYLCSGRTGDTNYGYTFGSGTRLTVV.

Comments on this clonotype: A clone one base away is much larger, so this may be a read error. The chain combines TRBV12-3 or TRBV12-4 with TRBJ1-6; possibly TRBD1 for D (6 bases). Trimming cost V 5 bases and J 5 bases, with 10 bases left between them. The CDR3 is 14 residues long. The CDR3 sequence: CASSQDSHNSPLHF. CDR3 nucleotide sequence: TGTGCCAGCAGTCAGGACAGCCATAATTCACCCCTCCACTTT.

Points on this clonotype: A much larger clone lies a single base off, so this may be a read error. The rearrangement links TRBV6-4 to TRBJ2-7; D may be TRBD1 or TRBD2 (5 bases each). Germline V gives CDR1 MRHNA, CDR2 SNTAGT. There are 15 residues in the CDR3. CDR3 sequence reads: CASSYSGRPSYEQYF. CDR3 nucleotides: TGTGCCAGCAGTTACTCGGGGCGGCCTTCCTACGAGCAGTACTTC.

CDR3 coding DNA: TGTGCCAGCAGCCAAGCGTTCTGGGGGGCAGGACCAGATACGCAGTATTTT. Amino acids: CASSQAFWGAGPDTQYF. The rearrangement links TRBV3-1 to TRBJ2-3; D possibly matches TRBD1 or TRBD2 (6 bases each). The V gene's germline CDR1 is LGHDT and CDR2 YNNKEL (reference sequence). This CDR3 spans 17 amino acids. The V gene lost 1 base and the J gene lost 4 bases, with 18 bases spanning the gap.

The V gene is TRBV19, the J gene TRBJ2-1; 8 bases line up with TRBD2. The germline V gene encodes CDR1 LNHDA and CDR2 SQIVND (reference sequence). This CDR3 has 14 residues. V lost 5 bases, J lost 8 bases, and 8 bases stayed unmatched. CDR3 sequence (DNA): TGTGCCAGTAGTGTCGGGACTAGTATCTATGAGCAGTTCTTC. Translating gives CASSVGTSIYEQFF. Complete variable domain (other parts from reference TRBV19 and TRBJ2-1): DGGITQSPKYLFRKEGQNVTLSCEQNLNHDAMYWYRQDPGQGLRLIYYSQIVNDFQKGDIAEGYSVSREKKESFPLTVTSAQKNPTAFYLCASSVGTSIYEQFFGPGTRLTVL.

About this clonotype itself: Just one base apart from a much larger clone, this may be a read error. CDR3 in amino acids: CDSSPRDSSYNEQFF. The CDR3 DNA reads TGTGACAGCAGTCCCCGGGACAGCTCCTACAATGAGCAGTTCTTC. The V gene is TRBV6-2 or TRBV6-3, the J gene TRBJ2-1; 7 bases fit TRBD1. The CDR3 consists of 15 residues. The germline gives CDR1 MNHEY, CDR2 SVGEGT.

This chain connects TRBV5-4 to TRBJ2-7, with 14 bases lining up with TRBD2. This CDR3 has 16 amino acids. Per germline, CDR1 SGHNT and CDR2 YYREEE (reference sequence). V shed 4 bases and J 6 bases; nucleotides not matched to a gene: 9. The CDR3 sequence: CASSTGTSGRRAEQYF. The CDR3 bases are TGTGCCAGCAGCACCGGGACTAGCGGGAGAAGGGCCGAGCAGTACTTC.

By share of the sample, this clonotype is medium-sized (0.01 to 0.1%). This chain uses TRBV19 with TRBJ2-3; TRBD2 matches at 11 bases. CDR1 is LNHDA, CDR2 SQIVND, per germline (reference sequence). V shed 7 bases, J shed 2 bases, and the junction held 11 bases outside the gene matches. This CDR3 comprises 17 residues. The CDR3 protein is CASTLALGLADTDTQYF. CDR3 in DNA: TGTGCCAGTACCCTTGCTCTGGGACTAGCGGACACAGATACGCAGTATTTT. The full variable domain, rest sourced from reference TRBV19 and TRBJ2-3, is DGGITQSPKYLFRKEGQNVTLSCEQNLNHDAMYWYRQDPGQGLRLIYYSQIVNDFQKGDIAEGYSVSREKKESFPLTVTSAQKNPTAFYLCASTLALGLADTDTQYFGPGTRLTVL.

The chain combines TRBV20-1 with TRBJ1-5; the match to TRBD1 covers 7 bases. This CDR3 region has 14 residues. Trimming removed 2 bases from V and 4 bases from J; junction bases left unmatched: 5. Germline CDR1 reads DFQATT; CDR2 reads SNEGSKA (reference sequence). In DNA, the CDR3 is TGCAGTGCTAGAAGGGACAGACATAATCAGCCCCAGCATTTT. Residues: CSARRDRHNQPQHF.

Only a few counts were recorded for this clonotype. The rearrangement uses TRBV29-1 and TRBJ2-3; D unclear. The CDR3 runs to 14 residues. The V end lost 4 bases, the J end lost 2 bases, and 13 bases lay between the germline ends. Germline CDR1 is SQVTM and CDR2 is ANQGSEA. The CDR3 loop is CSVGLVGHTDTQYF. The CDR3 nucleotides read TGCAGCGTTGGCCTTGTGGGCCACACAGATACGCAGTATTTT.

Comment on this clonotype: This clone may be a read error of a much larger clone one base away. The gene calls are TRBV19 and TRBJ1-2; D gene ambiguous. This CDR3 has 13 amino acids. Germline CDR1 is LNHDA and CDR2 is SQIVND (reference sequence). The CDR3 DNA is TGTGCCAGTAGGGTTGGCGGGAACTATGTCTACACCTTC. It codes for CASRVGGNYVYTF.

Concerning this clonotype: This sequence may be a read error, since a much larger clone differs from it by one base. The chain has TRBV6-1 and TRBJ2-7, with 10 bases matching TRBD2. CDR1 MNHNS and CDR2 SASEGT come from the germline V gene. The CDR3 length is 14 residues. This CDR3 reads CASGTSALSCEQYF. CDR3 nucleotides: TGTGCCAGCGGGACTAGCGCCCTCTCCTGCGAGCAGTACTTC.